This record covers a single T cell receptor beta chain. Antigen: not known. The data belong to a study of T cell responses to AZD1222 COVID-19 vaccine. Study findings and constraints: Donors were largely white British and mainly female; clonal diversity was possibly underestimated. Vaccination with two AZD1222 doses was followed by a rise in Spike-specific TCR breadth and depth. Repertoire sampling occurred only after the peak T cell response.

Generated by immunoSEQ multiplex PCR, the TCRdb table keeps only in-frame clones and is missing some. The sample holds about 37,000 clones; 86% are singletons and the top ten take approximately 11%. CDR1 is ENHRY and CDR2 is SYGVKD in the germline V gene. Trimming took off 2 bases at V and 5 bases at J, with 15 bases between the two ends. This CDR3 region has 16 residues. The sequencing used peripheral blood, collected 28 days after the second AZD1222 dose. The chain employs TRBV10-3 and TRBJ2-2; D might be TRBD2 (6 bases). The TCR originated in an adult who received the AZD1222 COVID-19 vaccine. CDR3 amino acids: CAISERQPGVTGELFF. For the CDR3, the DNA is TGTGCCATCAGTGAGAGGCAGCCGGGGGTTACCGGGGAGCTGTTTTTT.